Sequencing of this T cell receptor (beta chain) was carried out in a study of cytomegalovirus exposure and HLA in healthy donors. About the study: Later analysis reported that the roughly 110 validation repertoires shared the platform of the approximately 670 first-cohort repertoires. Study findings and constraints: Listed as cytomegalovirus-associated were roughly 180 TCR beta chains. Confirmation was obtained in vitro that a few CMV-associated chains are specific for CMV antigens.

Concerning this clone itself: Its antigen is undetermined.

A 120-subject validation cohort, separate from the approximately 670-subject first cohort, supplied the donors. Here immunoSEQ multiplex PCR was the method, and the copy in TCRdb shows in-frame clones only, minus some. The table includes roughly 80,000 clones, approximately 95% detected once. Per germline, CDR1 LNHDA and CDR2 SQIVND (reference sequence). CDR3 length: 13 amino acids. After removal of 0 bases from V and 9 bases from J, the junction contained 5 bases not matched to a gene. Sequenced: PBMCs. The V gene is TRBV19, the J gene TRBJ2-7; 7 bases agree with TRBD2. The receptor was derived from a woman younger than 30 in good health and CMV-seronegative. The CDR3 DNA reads TGTGCCAGTAGTATAGATCCAGGGAGGGGGCAGTACTTC. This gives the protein CASSIDPGRGQYF.